The 19 T cell receptor beta chains given below trace back to one sample, sequenced in a study of shared T cell receptors in the human thymus. Using immunoSEQ multiplex PCR, the repertoire was profiled, and TCRdb retains in-frame clones only, with some absent. In the table there are 600,000 or so clones, approximately 89% of which are singletons. The same sample was also used in a study of human thymus T cells.

The sequencing input was thymocytes. The receptors here all came from a boy under two years old with a congenital heart defect.

This chain joins TRBV7-6 and TRBJ2-2, with D unclear. V was clipped by 5 bases and J by 6 bases, with 16 bases between them. The CDR3 runs 15 residues. Germline V CDR1 and CDR2: SGHVS, FNYEAQ. The CDR3: CASSPCRVMAGELFF. The CDR3 region has the DNA TGTGCCAGCAGCCCGTGTCGGGTTATGGCCGGGGAGCTGTTTTTT. Variable domain in full (rest from reference TRBV7-6 and TRBJ2-2): GAGVSQSPRYKVTKRGQDVALRCDPISGHVSLYWYRQALGQGPEFLTYFNYEAQQDKSGLPNDRFSAERPEGSISTLTIQRTEQRDSAMYRCASSPCRVMAGELFFGEGSRLTVL.

This clone occurred a few times. The V and J genes are TRBV2 and TRBJ2-1; weak D call: TRBD1 (5 bases). This CDR3 is 16 amino acids long. V lost 3 bases, J lost 7 bases, and 19 bases lay in between. CDR1 is SNHLY, CDR2 FYNNEI, per germline. The CDR3, as DNA: TGTGCCAGCAGTGAGAGCAGCCAGGGTCGTTTGAATGAGCAGTTCTTC. This translates into CASSESSQGRLNEQFF.

This clone was found a few times. V gene TRBV2 combines with J gene TRBJ1-1; D not certain. The CDR3 length is 13 residues. Trimming took off 2 bases at V and 0 bases at J, with 4 bases between the two ends. Germline V gene lookup returns CDR1 SNHLY and CDR2 FYNNEI. The CDR3 nucleotides read TGTGCCAGCAGTGAATATCTGAACACTGAAGCTTTCTTT. Encoded protein: CASSEYLNTEAFF.

V usage is TRBV27 and J usage is TRBJ1-3; a weak D match, TRBD1 (5 bases). The length of the CDR3 is 17 residues. Trimming pared 4 bases from V and 7 bases from J, leaving 23 bases between. Germline CDR1 reads MNHEY; CDR2 reads SMNVEV (reference sequence). The chain's CDR3 is CASSSTAGVQEWNTIYF. CDR3 DNA: TGTGCCAGCAGTTCCACAGCGGGGGTTCAGGAGTGGAACACCATATATTTT.

This chain joins TRBV9 and TRBJ2-1, with 8 bases identical to TRBD2. V lost 0 bases and J lost 5; bases outside the gene matches: 7. CDR1 SGDLS and CDR2 YYNGEE come from the germline V gene. The CDR3 has 16 amino acids. CDR3 residues: CASSVGHAGGNNEQFF. CDR3 coding DNA: TGTGCCAGCAGCGTAGGACACGCGGGGGGCAACAATGAGCAGTTCTTC. Complete variable domain (other parts from reference TRBV9 and TRBJ2-1): DSGVTQTPKHLITATGQRVTLRCSPRSGDLSVYWYQQSLDQGLQFLIQYYNGEERAKGNILERFSAQQFPDLHSELNLSSLELGDSALYFCASSVGHAGGNNEQFFGPGTRLTVL.

The chain links TRBV30 to TRBJ1-1; 7 bases line up with TRBD1. This CDR3 has 13 residues. J was trimmed by 0 bases and V by 2 bases; bases with no gene match: 0. Germline V CDR1 and CDR2: GTSNPN, SVGIG (reference sequence). CDR3 in DNA: TGTGCCTGGAGTACAGGGGTGAACACTGAAGCTTTCTTT. Protein product: CAWSTGVNTEAFF.

This chain uses TRBV7-2 with TRBJ2-7; TRBD2 matches 9 bases. After removal of 2 bases from V and 4 bases from J, the junction contained 3 bases not matched to a gene. Germline values: CDR1 SGHTA, CDR2 FQGNSA. This CDR3 contains 14 residues. The CDR3 region is CASSLTLAGYEQYF. The CDR3, as DNA: TGTGCCAGCAGCTTAACGCTAGCGGGATACGAGCAGTACTTC.

V gene TRBV29-1 combines with J gene TRBJ2-1, with 12 bases identical to TRBD1. The CDR3 runs to 18 residues. Germline V gene data show CDR1 as SQVTM and CDR2 as ANQGSEA. V lost 2 bases, J lost 5 bases, and 13 bases stayed unmatched. CDR3 sequence reads: CSVECPTAGTGGHNEQFF. CDR3 nucleotides: TGCAGCGTTGAATGCCCCACGGCCGGGACAGGGGGCCACAATGAGCAGTTCTTC.

The rearrangement links TRBV4-3 to TRBJ1-6; 9 bases are a match to TRBD1. V lost 0 bases to trimming and J lost 9 bases; unmatched junction nucleotides: 3. The germline CDR1 and CDR2 sequences are LGHNA and YSLEER. The CDR3 spans 15 residues. The CDR3 reads CASSQDQDRGSPLHF. CDR3 nucleotide sequence: TGCGCCAGCAGCCAAGACCAGGACAGGGGTTCACCCCTCCACTTT.

The chain has TRBV6-1 and TRBJ2-1, with 7 bases matching TRBD2. Unmatched junction bases numbered 14, after V lost 0 bases and J lost 0 bases. The CDR3 length is 20 residues. The germline V gene has CDR1 MNHNS and CDR2 SASEGT. The CDR3 nucleotides read TGTGCCAGCAGTGAAGCGCTGTATGGCGGGAGTTCGCGCTCCTACAATGAGCAGTTCTTC. Amino acids: CASSEALYGGSSRSYNEQFF.

The chain uses TRBV7-8 and TRBJ2-3; TRBD1 aligns across 9 bases. CDR3 length equals 17 residues. Trimming removed 7 bases from V and 6 bases from J; junction bases left unmatched: 17. The germline CDR1 and CDR2 sequences are SGHVS and FQNEAQ. Written as DNA, the CDR3 is TGTGCCAGCACCTCCCCCGGCCGGGACAGGGCCCTGGATACGCAGTATTTT. Its translation: CASTSPGRDRALDTQYF.

V is TRBV28 and J is TRBJ1-2; 12 bases are shared with TRBD1. J lost 2 bases, V lost 3 bases, and 13 bases had no gene match. Germline CDR1 MDHEN, CDR2 SYDVKM. The CDR3 loop spans 19 amino acids. In nucleotides, the CDR3 is TGTGCCAGCAGTTTGTCGGGTGTGGGACAGGGGGCTGCGAACTATGGCTACACCTTC. It yields the protein CASSLSGVGQGAANYGYTF.

The rearrangement links TRBV6-5 to TRBJ1-1, with no clear D. Looked up from germline, CDR1 is MNHEY and CDR2 is SVGAGI. This CDR3 spans 13 amino acids. The V end lost 2 bases, the J end lost 2 bases, and 6 bases lay between the germline ends. Here the CDR3 DNA reads TGTGCCAGCAGTTACCTGAGCAACACTGAAGCTTTCTTT. It translates to CASSYLSNTEAFF.

This clone was counted once. The genes are TRBV25-1 and TRBJ2-1; D gene unclear. CDR3 length: 13 residues. Trimming shortened V by 2 bases and J by 3 bases, and 5 bases separated the two germline ends. In germline, CDR1 is MGHDK, CDR2 SYGVNS. CDR3 sequence reads: CASSEGVYNEQFF. The CDR3 DNA reads TGTGCCAGCAGTGAAGGAGTCTACAATGAGCAGTTCTTC.

V and J are TRBV19 and TRBJ1-5; perhaps TRBD1 as D (6 bases). Between the trimmed V and J ends, which lost 2 bases and 1 base, there was a span of 6 bases. The CDR3 has 14 residues. CDR1 is LNHDA, CDR2 SQIVND, per germline (reference sequence). This CDR3 reads CASSITGSNQPQHF. The DNA of the CDR3 is TGTGCCAGTAGTATAACAGGGAGCAATCAGCCCCAGCATTTT.

V is TRBV27 and J is TRBJ1-5, with 7 bases lining up with TRBD1. The CDR3 totals 18 residues. Trimming at V came to 2 bases and at J to 0 bases, leaving 10 bases not matched to a gene. CDR1 and CDR2 from the germline V gene are MNHEY and SMNVEV (reference sequence). CDR3 residues: CASSLRIQGEDSNQPQHF. Written as DNA, the CDR3 is TGTGCCAGCAGTTTACGAATCCAGGGGGAGGATAGCAATCAGCCCCAGCATTTT.

The rearrangement uses TRBV19 and TRBJ2-3; a possible D gene is TRBD2 (5 bases). The V and J ends lost 7 bases and 0 bases respectively, with 11 bases between them. This CDR3 region has 14 residues. Germline V gene data show CDR1 as LNHDA and CDR2 as SQIVND (reference sequence). The CDR3 here is CASKREPSTDTQYF. CDR3 coding DNA: TGTGCCAGTAAAAGGGAGCCAAGCACAGATACGCAGTATTTT.

The V gene is TRBV2, the J gene TRBJ2-7, with 7 positions matching TRBD1. The CDR3 loop spans 20 amino acids. The V and J ends lost 2 bases and 0 bases, in that order; junction bases with no gene match: 19. Germline-derived CDR1 and CDR2 are SNHLY and FYNNEI. In nucleotides, the CDR3 is TGTGCCAGCAGTGAACGCCACAGGGGAAGGATGTCGCGGCACTCCTACGAGCAGTACTTC. Its protein is CASSERHRGRMSRHSYEQYF.

This sequence joins TRBV7-3 and TRBJ2-3; D is perhaps TRBD1 (5 bases). The V end was cut by 5 bases, the J end by 1 base, with 7 bases between. The CDR3 has 13 residues. The germline V gene has CDR1 SGHTA and CDR2 FQGTGA. The CDR3 DNA reads as TGTGCCAGCAGCCCAGGGTGCACAGATACGCAGTATTTT. Translation: CASSPGCTDTQYF.